Below are 28 T cell receptor beta chains sequenced from a single sample in a study of OX40 agonist ivuxolimab in advanced cancers. The receptor library was made with the immunoSEQ multiplex PCR assay. Held by TCRdb, this immuneACCESS table contains in-frame sequences only and omits some clones. Under half of the omission traces to an unresolved V gene where checked; the cause of the rest is unknown. The sample table records some 78,000 clones; around nine tenths of these occur just once. The top ten clones comprise 0.45% to 0.6% of the sample. The sample was CD4+ or CD8+ T cells sorted from blood, taken in a trial of the OX40 agonist ivuxolimab. Every receptor here comes from an adult with an advanced solid tumor such as melanoma, head and neck, liver or kidney cancer.

This clone was observed a single time. The chain links TRBV5-5 to TRBJ1-1; a possible D gene is TRBD1 (5 bases). Trimming took off 4 bases at V and 0 bases at J, with 10 bases between the two ends. This CDR3 comprises 14 residues. The V gene's germline CDR1 is SGHKS and CDR2 YYEKEE (reference sequence). Here the CDR3 reads CASSIQGMNTEAFF. The CDR3 region has the DNA TGTGCCAGCAGCATCCAGGGAATGAACACTGAAGCTTTCTTT.

The chain uses TRBV9 and TRBJ1-5; no firm D call. Trimming stripped 0 bases from V and 4 bases from J, with 5 bases between. Looked up from germline, CDR1 is SGDLS and CDR2 is YYNGEE. This CDR3 comprises 13 residues. The CDR3 DNA follows: TGTGCCAGCAGCGTAGCCTTAAATCAGCCCCAGCATTTT. As protein: CASSVALNQPQHF.

This clone has just one count. The rearrangement uses TRBV23-1 and TRBJ2-5; possible D gene TRBD1, 7 bases. TRBV23-1 is assigned to the ORF class and has an uncertain function. The CDR3 contains 14 residues. With 1 base removed from V and 5 bases from J, the gap between germline ends came to 11 bases. The CDR3 sequence is CASSQFSGGETQYF. For the CDR3, the DNA is TGCGCCAGCAGTCAATTTTCAGGGGGGGAGACCCAGTACTTC.

This sequence joins TRBV5-6 and TRBJ1-2; no clear D gene. Germline lookup yields CDR1 SGHDT and CDR2 YYEEEE. V lost 1 base and J 3 bases, leaving 10 bases between the germline ends. The CDR3 is made up of 14 amino acids. This CDR3 is CASSLKGRDYGYTF. The CDR3 DNA is TGTGCCAGCAGCTTGAAGGGTAGGGACTATGGCTACACCTTC.

The sample holds one count of this clone. DNA for the CDR3: TGTGCCAGCAGCTCCGGGACAGGGTTACGTGAGTTCTTC. This gives the protein CASSSGTGLREFF. The rearrangement links TRBV5-6 to TRBJ2-1; TRBD1 matches at 9 bases. CDR1 and CDR2 (germline): SGHDT, YYEEEE. The V segment lost 3 bases and the J segment 14 bases; nucleotides outside the gene matches: 9. The CDR3 has 13 residues.

This chain uses TRBV7-9 with TRBJ1-2; no definite D call. V was shortened by 1 base and J by 6 bases, with 9 bases between the two germline ends. This CDR3 is built from 13 residues. From germline, CDR1 is SEHNR and CDR2 FQNEAQ (reference sequence). CDR3 sequence (DNA): TGTGCCAGCAGCTTAGAAGAACCAAATGGCTACACCTTC. This gives the protein CASSLEEPNGYTF. The complete variable domain, with remaining parts taken from reference TRBV7-9 and TRBJ1-2, reads DTGVSQNPRHKITKRGQNVTFRCDPISEHNRLYWYRQTLGQGPEFLTYFQNEAQLEKSRLLSDRFSAERPKGSFSTLEIQRTEQGDSAMYLCASSLEEPNGYTFGSGTRLTVV.

There are a few counts of this clone. The sample carries other DNA sequences with the same CDR3. The genes are TRBV7-2 and TRBJ1-2; D is possibly TRBD1 (5 bases). Trimming left V 5 bases short and J 2 bases short, with 9 bases between. Germline V lookup: CDR1 SGHTA, CDR2 FQGNSA. The CDR3 totals 13 residues. The CDR3 protein is CASSKTVNYGYTF. CDR3 DNA sequence: TGTGCCAGCAGCAAGACAGTCAACTATGGCTACACCTTC.

This chain uses TRBV19 with TRBJ1-2, with 7 bases fitting TRBD1. CDR1 is LNHDA and CDR2 is SQIVND in the germline V gene (reference sequence). The CDR3 has 15 residues. The CDR3 nucleotides read TGTGCTAGCTCCCGGGACAGCGCCATAAACTATGGCTACACCTTC. Translated, it gives CASSRDSAINYGYTF.

Comment on this clone: This likely comes from a read error, as the CDR3 has no conserved phenylalanine or tryptophan at its end. This rearrangement joins TRBV18 to TRBJ1-6; D might be TRBD1 (6 bases). The V gene lost 6 bases and the J gene lost 3 bases, with 12 bases spanning the gap. The CDR3 is 15 residues long. The germline V gene encodes CDR1 KGHSH and CDR2 LQKENI. Here the CDR3 DNA reads TGTGCCAGCTCTCAGGACAGTAGCTATAATTCACCCCTCCACCTT. It is translated as CASSQDSSYNSPLHL.

The rearrangement joins TRBV2 to TRBJ1-2, with 7 bases that match TRBD1. V was clipped by 6 bases and J by 8 bases; unmatched bases: 9. The germline V gene encodes CDR1 SNHLY and CDR2 FYNNEI. The CDR3 has 13 amino acids. DNA for the CDR3: TGTGCCAGCAGGGCCGGGACAGCCAGCGGCTACACCTTC. Amino acids: CASRAGTASGYTF.

Only one count was recorded for this clone. The chain couples TRBV6-6 to TRBJ1-1, with 7 bases identical to TRBD1. Unmatched junction bases numbered 10, after V lost 6 bases and J lost 6 bases. CDR3 size: 14 residues. CDR1 and CDR2 (germline): MNHNY, SVGAGI (reference sequence). The CDR3: CASRDRRKFAEAFF. The CDR3 DNA follows: TGTGCCAGCAGGGACAGGAGGAAATTCGCTGAAGCTTTCTTT.

This clone was found once. The chain joins TRBV18 to TRBJ1-2; 9 nucleotides align to TRBD1. V lost 6 bases and J lost 3; bases outside the gene matches: 5. The CDR3 is made up of 14 amino acids. Germline loops: CDR1 KGHSH, CDR2 LQKENI. CDR3 protein: CASSRDRVDYGYTF. The CDR3 DNA sequence: TGTGCCAGCTCCAGGGACAGGGTGGACTATGGCTACACCTTC.

V usage is TRBV9 and J usage is TRBJ1-4; D not certain. Germline V gives CDR1 SGDLS, CDR2 YYNGEE. The V end was cut by 0 bases, the J end by 2 bases, with 5 bases between. The CDR3 has 14 amino acids. CDR3 protein: CASSVEVTNEKLFF. The CDR3 nucleotides read TGTGCCAGCAGCGTAGAAGTCACTAATGAAAAACTGTTTTTT.

This clone was recorded once. The chain couples TRBV19 to TRBJ2-7; weak D call: TRBD1 (6 bases). Germline V lookup: CDR1 LNHDA, CDR2 SQIVND (reference sequence). CDR3 size: 12 residues. V was shortened by 7 bases and J by 6 bases, with 13 bases between the two germline ends. CDR3 sequence: CASTDRFSEQYF. CDR3 bases: TGTGCCAGTACCGACAGGTTCAGCGAGCAGTACTTC.

The chain has TRBV28 and TRBJ1-1; TRBD1 might be the D (5 bases). Trimming removed 2 bases from V and 11 bases from J, with 15 bases in between. Germline V CDR1 and CDR2: MDHEN, SYDVKM. CDR3 length equals 13 residues. CDR3 residues: CASSLESGLQAFF. The CDR3 bases are TGTGCCAGCAGTTTAGAATCAGGGCTCCAGGCTTTCTTT.

The table lists this clone with a few counts. Here the CDR3 omits its conserved ending phenylalanine or tryptophan, so a read error is the likely source. V usage is TRBV2 and J usage is TRBJ1-6; D not resolved. The CDR3 has 12 amino acids. CDR1 is SNHLY and CDR2 is FYNNEI in the germline V gene. The V and J ends lost 3 bases and 10 bases respectively, with 7 bases between them. In nucleotides, the CDR3 is TGTGCCAGCAGTGACTTTCTGTCACCCCTCCACCTT. It is translated as CASSDFLSPLHL.

As concerns this clone: This sample also contains other DNA sequences that code for the same CDR3. The CDR3 bases are TGTGCCAGCAGCCCCCCGGACACTGAAGCTTTCTTT. Translated, it gives CASSPPDTEAFF. This rearrangement joins TRBV5-4 to TRBJ1-1; D not certain. Per the germline V gene, CDR1 is SGHNT and CDR2 is YYREEE (reference sequence). CDR3 length: 12 amino acids. V gave up 4 bases and J gave up 3 bases, with 7 bases separating them.

The chain is built from TRBV6-5 and TRBJ1-1, with D uncertain. The CDR3 has 13 amino acids. V shed 7 bases and J shed 0 bases, with 9 bases lying between them. CDR1 and CDR2 from the germline V gene are MNHEY and SVGAGI. CDR3 nucleotides: TGTGCCAGCACCCTCCGACTGAACACTGAAGCTTTCTTT. Its translation: CASTLRLNTEAFF.

The chain links TRBV18 to TRBJ1-1; the D is unclear. V lost 3 bases, J lost 5 bases, and 4 bases lay in between. This CDR3 region has 11 residues. Looked up from germline, CDR1 is KGHSH and CDR2 is LQKENI. CDR3 coding DNA: TGTGCCAGCTCACCGGGGACTGAAGCTTTCTTT. Its protein is CASSPGTEAFF. The full variable domain, rest sourced from reference TRBV18 and TRBJ1-1, is NAGVMQNPRHLVRRRGQEARLRCSPMKGHSHVYWYRQLPEEGLKFMVYLQKENIIDESGMPKERFSAEFPKEGPSILRIQQVVRGDSAAYFCASSPGTEAFFGQGTRLTVV.

The rearrangement joins TRBV5-1 to TRBJ1-6; D is perhaps TRBD1 (5 bases). V dropped 7 bases and J dropped 14 bases, with 16 bases sitting between them. Germline-derived CDR1 and CDR2 are SGHRS and YFSETQ. CDR3 length equals 12 residues. The CDR3 loop is CASAEPGGTLHF. CDR3 nucleotides: TGCGCCAGCGCGGAACCGGGGGGGACCCTCCACTTT. The full variable domain, in which reference TRBV5-1 and TRBJ1-6 provide the parts outside the CDR3, is KAGVTQTPRYLIKTRGQQVTLSCSPISGHRSVSWYQQTPGQGLQFLFEYFSETQRNKGNFPGRFSGRQFSNSRSEMNVSTLELGDSALYLCASAEPGGTLHFGNGTRLTVT.

This chain uses TRBV7-2 with TRBJ1-1, with D possibly being TRBD1 (6 bases). The length of the CDR3 is 15 residues. CDR1 is SGHTA, CDR2 FQGNSA, per germline. V was cut by 4 bases and J by 1 base, with 13 bases left in between. CDR3 in DNA: TGTGCCAGCAGCTCGACAGGACAGCCGAACACTGAAGCTTTCTTT. Translation gives CASSSTGQPNTEAFF.

The genes are TRBV11-1 and TRBJ2-7, with 8 bases aligning to TRBD1. CDR1 and CDR2 (germline): SGHAT, FQDESV (reference sequence). V gave up 2 bases and J gave up 3 bases; unmatched junction bases: 3. The CDR3 is 14 amino acids. CDR3 in amino acids: CASSLRQGLYEQYF. In nucleotides, the CDR3 is TGTGCCAGCAGCTTACGACAGGGGCTCTACGAGCAGTACTTC.

V is TRBV27 and J is TRBJ2-1, with 10 bases aligning to TRBD2. This CDR3 is built from 18 residues. With 1 base clipped from V and 6 bases from J, the junction kept 12 bases outside the gene matches. CDR1 and CDR2 from the germline V gene are MNHEY and SMNVEV (reference sequence). The CDR3 DNA reads as TGTGCCAGCAGTTTATATGTGGCTAGCGGGGGAGTAACCAATGAGCAGTTCTTC. This gives the protein CASSLYVASGGVTNEQFF.

This rearrangement joins TRBV15 to TRBJ2-1, with TRBD2 matching 7 bases. J was trimmed by 0 bases and V by 3 bases; bases with no gene match: 11. CDR3 length equals 18 residues. Germline loops: CDR1 LNHNV, CDR2 YYDKDF (reference sequence). The CDR3 nucleotides are TGTGCCACCAGCAGTCTTAGTGGGGGGGTAAACTCCTACAATGAGCAGTTCTTC. Translation gives CATSSLSGGVNSYNEQFF. The full variable domain, in which reference TRBV15 and TRBJ2-1 provide the parts outside the CDR3, is DAMVIQNPRYQVTQFGKPVTLSCSQTLNHNVMYWYQQKSSQAPKLLFHYYDKDFNNEADTPDNFQSRRPNTSFCFLDIRSPGLGDTAMYLCATSSLSGGVNSYNEQFFGPGTRLTVL.

The chain employs TRBV7-2 and TRBJ1-1; D not resolved. This CDR3 has 13 residues. V was cut by 5 bases and J by 6 bases, with 13 bases left in between. Germline loops: CDR1 SGHTA, CDR2 FQGNSA. CDR3 DNA: TGTGCCAGCAGCCCACCTTTCGGTCCTGAAGCTTTCTTT. It is translated as CASSPPFGPEAFF. Full variable domain (rest looked up from reference TRBV7-2 and TRBJ1-1): GAGVSQSPSNKVTEKGKDVELRCDPISGHTALYWYRQSLGQGLEFLIYFQGNSAPDKSGLPSDRFSAERTGGSVSTLTIQRTQQEDSAVYLCASSPPFGPEAFFGQGTRLTVV.

The genes are TRBV7-9 and TRBJ2-1; D is unclear. V was trimmed by 3 bases and J by 7 bases, leaving 13 bases between them. The CDR3 covers 14 residues. Germline lookup yields CDR1 SEHNR and CDR2 FQNEAQ (reference sequence). CDR3 coding DNA: TGTGCCAGCAGCTTCCCACTACTGTCGAATGAGCAGTTCTTC. This encodes CASSFPLLSNEQFF. Full variable domain (outside the CDR3, taken from reference TRBV7-9 and TRBJ2-1): DTGVSQNPRHKITKRGQNVTFRCDPISEHNRLYWYRQTLGQGPEFLTYFQNEAQLEKSRLLSDRFSAERPKGSFSTLEIQRTEQGDSAMYLCASSFPLLSNEQFFGPGTRLTVL.

The rearrangement joins TRBV5-1 to TRBJ1-1; 7 bases match TRBD1. CDR3 length: 15 residues. Trimming cost V 0 bases and J 2 bases; bases outside gene matches: 4. Germline loops: CDR1 SGHRS, CDR2 YFSETQ. The CDR3 sequence: CASSLAGTENTEAFF. CDR3 coding DNA: TGCGCCAGCAGCTTGGCCGGGACAGAAAACACTGAAGCTTTCTTT.

The chain employs TRBV5-1 and TRBJ2-7; either TRBD1 or TRBD2 may supply D (5 bases each). The V end was cut by 5 bases, the J end by 2 bases, with 20 bases between. Germline V gene lookup returns CDR1 SGHRS and CDR2 YFSETQ. CDR3 length: 16 residues. The CDR3 nucleotides read TGCGCCAGCAGTGGGTGGGTGGGGGAAGCTACCTACGAGCAGTACTTC. It codes for CASSGWVGEATYEQYF.